The 7 T cell receptor beta chains presented below share a single source sample, sequenced in a study of CD8 T cells in ankylosing spondylitis. Their antigens are not known. Regarding the study as a whole: Characteristic of ankylosing spondylitis blood, it appeared, was a TCR beta motif comprising 7 to 9 highly homologous variants.

Via MiXCR, TCRdb re-called the 5' RACE reads, giving one row per CDR3 protein. Among fewer than 500,000 distinct CDR3 sequences, approximately 20% were seen once, and the ten largest hold about 15%. Sequencing used blood, either unsorted or a sorted T cell fraction (not recorded which). The receptors come from a male donor with ankylosing spondylitis.

The chain joins TRBV4-2 to TRBJ2-5; D is perhaps TRBD1 (6 bases). The germline V gene has CDR1 LGHNA and CDR2 YNFKEQ. The CDR3 covers 15 residues. V lost 4 bases and J 5 bases, leaving 17 bases between the germline ends. The DNA for the CDR3 is TGTGCCAGCAGCCCTACTAGGGGGAGAAGTGAGACCCAGTACTTC. Protein: CASSPTRGRSETQYF.

This clonotype turned up a few times. V and J are TRBV12-3 or TRBV12-4 and TRBJ2-2; 10 bases are a match to TRBD1. The ends lost 3 bases at V and 0 bases at J; junction bases unmatched: 4. The CDR3 covers 17 residues. The CDR3 nucleotides read TGTGCCAGCAGTTTGGGGACAGGGGCGGCGAACACCGGGGAGCTGTTTTTT. It codes for CASSLGTGAANTGELFF.

This clonotype came up a few times. The chain joins TRBV5-1 to TRBJ2-3; no reliable D call. Germline values: CDR1 SGHRS, CDR2 YFSETQ. The V end lost 0 bases, the J end lost 2 bases, and 13 bases lay between the germline ends. There are 16 residues in the CDR3. The CDR3 sequence is CASSLGVRHLTDTQYF. Written as DNA, the CDR3 is TGCGCCAGCAGCTTGGGGGTGCGGCACCTCACAGATACGCAGTATTTT. The whole variable domain, remainder taken from reference TRBV5-1 and TRBJ2-3, is KAGVTQTPRYLIKTRGQQVTLSCSPISGHRSVSWYQQTPGQGLQFLFEYFSETQRNKGNFPGRFSGRQFSNSRSEMNVSTLELGDSALYLCASSLGVRHLTDTQYFGPGTRLTVL.

The V call is TRBV28, the J call TRBJ1-2; no reliable D call. The CDR3 runs 14 residues. V gave up 6 bases and J gave up 4 bases, with 15 bases separating them. In germline, CDR1 is MDHEN, CDR2 SYDVKM. The DNA of the CDR3 is TGTGCCAGCAGAAACCCCGGAGACCTCTATGGCTACACCTTC. It specifies CASRNPGDLYGYTF.

The chain joins TRBV2 to TRBJ2-7, with TRBD2 identical over 10 bases. This CDR3 has 14 residues. The germline V gene has CDR1 SNHLY and CDR2 FYNNEI. V gave up 6 bases and J gave up 0 bases; unmatched junction bases: 2. CDR3 region: CASRTSGNSYEQYF. CDR3 nucleotides: TGTGCCAGCAGAACTAGCGGGAACTCCTACGAGCAGTACTTC.

The CDR3 nucleotides are TGTGCCAGCAGTACGGACAGGGTAAGAGGCTACACCTTC. It is translated as CASSTDRVRGYTF. The chain combines TRBV12-3 or TRBV12-4 with TRBJ1-2; 8 bases match TRBD1. This CDR3 has 13 amino acids. V was clipped by 5 bases and J by 8 bases; unmatched bases: 7.

V is TRBV12-3 or TRBV12-4 and J is TRBJ1-5; tentatively, D is TRBD1 (5 bases). Trimming left V 3 bases short and J 7 bases short, with 13 bases between. This CDR3 spans 14 amino acids. The CDR3 DNA reads TGTGCCAGCAGTTTGATACAGGCCGACCAGCCCCAGCATTTT. Residues: CASSLIQADQPQHF.